These T cell receptor beta chains were read from a single sample in a study of T cell repertoires in cytomegalovirus infection. Each CDR3 protein gets one entry after TCRdb re-called the reads with MiXCR. Of under 800,000 distinct CDR3 sequences listed, roughly 26% are singletons. The sequencing input was CD8+ T cells from PBMCs. These receptors all come from a human donor in good health (CMV status not recorded). Some clones in this sample may be carry-over from other donors' samples. CDR3s include the opening cysteine and the closing phenylalanine or tryptophan. Fields, in order: CDR3 length, clone size, J gene, V gene, D gene, CDR3 protein, CDR3 DNA. The D gene is left open where the match is weak. Rows may omit the clone size; those that give it use once, few, many or a size class.

>12|few|TRBJ2-5|TRBV2|.
CASPGRGETQYF
TGTGCCAGCCCCGGGCGTGGGGAGACCCAGTACTTC
>16|.|TRBJ1-1|TRBV6-2/TRBV6-3|.
CASQTTVQYRNTEAFF
TGTGCCAGCCAAACGACAGTTCAATATAGGAACACTGAAGCTTTCTTT
>18|.|TRBJ2-2|TRBV12-3/TRBV12-4|TRBD2
CASSLNLAGGYAAGELFF
TGTGCCAGCAGTTTAAATCTAGCGGGGGGCTATGCGGCCGGGGAGCTGTTTTTT
>13|many|TRBJ1-1|TRBV6-2/TRBV6-3|.
CASSYGAGLEAFF
TGTGCCAGCAGTTACGGGGCAGGCCTTGAAGCTTTCTTT
>16|.|TRBJ2-1|TRBV27|.
CASSLFGGAFDNEQFF
TGTGCCAGCAGTTTATTTGGGGGGGCGTTTGACAATGAGCAGTTCTTC
>13|many|TRBJ1-2|TRBV6-2/TRBV6-3|.
CASRQAPNYGYTF
TGTGCCAGCAGGCAAGCACCTAACTATGGCTACACCTTC
>13|many|TRBJ1-2|TRBV7-2|.
CASPSRGSYGYTF
TGTGCCAGCCCCTCGAGGGGGAGCTATGGCTACACCTTC
>16|few|TRBJ2-5|TRBV28|.
CASTLSRGGRQETQYF
TGTGCCAGCACCCTGTCGAGGGGGGGAAGGCAAGAGACCCAGTACTTC
>22|.|TRBJ2-7|TRBV15|.
CATSRDRGAPGPPPPSSYEQYF
TGTGCCACCAGCAGAGATAGGGGGGCGCCGGGGCCTCCTCCCCCTAGCTCCTACGAGCAGTACTTC
>15|few|TRBJ1-1|TRBV7-9|.
CASSLDGRMNTEAFF
TGTGCCAGCAGCTTAGATGGGCGGATGAACACTGAAGCTTTCTTT
>14|.|TRBJ2-3|TRBV19|TRBD1
CASTGQGGTDTQYF
TGTGCCAGTACCGGACAGGGTGGCACAGATACGCAGTATTTT
>14|many|TRBJ2-3|TRBV6-6|.
CASNGYASTDTQYF
TGTGCCAGCAACGGATACGCTAGCACAGATACGCAGTATTTT
>17|many|TRBJ2-1|TRBV6-6|.
CASSVTLAEGSYNEQFF
TGTGCCAGCAGTGTAACATTAGCGGAGGGGTCCTACAATGAGCAGTTCTTC
>15|few|TRBJ2-5|TRBV6-5|TRBD1
CASRGTGGYQETQYF
TGTGCCAGCAGAGGGACAGGGGGCTACCAAGAGACCCAGTACTTC
>16|.|TRBJ2-1|TRBV20-1|.
CSARDRLGSSYNEQFF
TGCAGTGCTAGAGACAGACTAGGAAGCTCCTACAATGAGCAGTTCTTC
>16|many|TRBJ1-5|TRBV7-2|.
CASSLVDLPGNQPQHF
TGTGCCAGCAGCTTAGTAGACCTCCCCGGTAATCAGCCCCAGCATTTT
>17|few|TRBJ2-2|TRBV6-2/TRBV6-3|TRBD2
CASSKLAGTTNTGELFF
TGTGCCAGCAGCAAGCTAGCGGGGACCACGAACACCGGGGAGCTGTTTTTT
>14|many|TRBJ1-5|TRBV10-3|.
CATSLGDSNQPQHF
TGTGCCACCTCCCTTGGGGATAGCAATCAGCCCCAGCATTTT
>19|.|TRBJ2-1|TRBV20-1|TRBD2
CSAPLWAGGPSDSYNEQFF
TGCAGTGCCCCCTTATGGGCGGGGGGTCCAAGTGACTCCTACAATGAGCAGTTCTTC
>13|.|TRBJ1-5|TRBV5-1|.
CASSERPGQPRHF
TGCGCCAGCAGCGAACGCCCCGGGCAGCCCCGGCATTTT
>16|.|TRBJ1-6|TRBV2|TRBD1
CASTPRDRGYNSPLHF
TGTGCCAGCACCCCCCGGGACAGGGGTTATAATTCACCCCTCCACTTT
>15|.|TRBJ2-5|TRBV5-1|.
CASSLEGRYQETQYF
TGCGCCAGCAGCTTGGAGGGGAGGTACCAAGAGACCCAGTACTTC
>16|many|TRBJ2-3|TRBV5-8|TRBD2
CASSLDGTSTTDTQYF
TGTGCCAGCAGCTTGGACGGGACTAGCACCACAGATACGCAGTATTTT
>15|many|TRBJ2-3|TRBV7-2|.
CASSLAGGFTDTQYF
TGTGCCAGCAGCTTAGCGGGGGGATTCACAGATACGCAGTATTTT
>13|many|TRBJ2-1|TRBV7-2|.
CASSYDSYNEQFF
TGTGCCAGCAGCTACGACAGCTACAATGAGCAGTTCTTC
>16|many|TRBJ2-2|TRBV7-6|.
CASSLPYGQGTGELFF
TGTGCCAGCAGCCTCCCCTACGGCCAGGGGACCGGGGAGCTGTTTTTT
>15|.|TRBJ1-1|TRBV11-1|.
CANSEYPQVNTEAFF
TGTGCCAACAGCGAGTACCCACAGGTGAACACTGAAGCTTTCTTT
>12|.|TRBJ1-2|TRBV7-9|.
CASSSNPPRTVF
TGTGCCAGCAGCTCGAACCCTCCTCGAACCGTCTTC
>14|.|TRBJ2-2|TRBV6-5|.
CASRGGAYTGELLF
TGTGCCAGCAGGGGGGGGGCTTACACCGGGGAGCTGTTGTTT
>12|many|TRBJ2-3|TRBV7-9|.
CASSFWGDTQYF
TGTGCCAGCAGCTTCTGGGGAGATACGCAGTATTTT
>13|many|TRBJ2-5|TRBV6-5|.
CASSMNAKETQYF
TGTGCCAGCAGTATGAATGCTAAAGAGACCCAGTACTTC
>15|few|TRBJ2-1|TRBV2|.
CASSDTERSYNEQFF
TGTGCCAGCTCGGATACAGAGAGATCCTACAATGAGCAGTTCTTC
>13|few|TRBJ1-1|TRBV29-1|.
CSVPGGSHTEAFF
TGCAGCGTTCCCGGGGGCAGCCACACTGAAGCTTTCTTT
>12|few|TRBJ1-2|TRBV29-1|TRBD1
CSVEQGDGGYTF
TGCAGCGTTGAACAGGGGGACGGGGGCTACACCTTC
>13|many|TRBJ1-2|TRBV7-9|TRBD1
CASRQGALDGYTF
TGTGCCAGCAGACAGGGGGCTTTGGATGGCTACACCTTC
>16|many|TRBJ1-1|TRBV12-3/TRBV12-4|.
CASSSNSGTLNTEAFF
TGTGCCAGCAGTTCAAACTCCGGGACATTGAACACTGAAGCTTTCTTT
>15|.|TRBJ1-5|TRBV5-6|.
CASSWGYGGNQPQHF
TGTGCCAGCAGCTGGGGGTACGGGGGCAATCAGCCCCAGCATTTT
>14|.|TRBJ1-2|TRBV27|.
CASSPRRGNYGYTF
TGTGCCAGCAGTCCCCGGAGGGGTAACTATGGCTACACCTTC
>15|.|TRBJ2-1|TRBV20-1|.
CSARDRGNSYNEQFF
TGCAGTGCTAGAGATCGGGGTAATTCCTACAATGAGCAGTTCTTC
>17|many|TRBJ2-1|TRBV7-9|.
CASRHNLPSVDYNEQFF
TGTGCCAGCAGACATAATCTACCTAGCGTAGACTACAATGAGCAGTTCTTC
>17|.|TRBJ2-7|TRBV18|.
CASSPPSRRGGIYEQYF
TGTGCCAGCTCACCACCGAGTAGGAGGGGGGGAATTTACGAGCAGTACTTC
>15|many|TRBJ2-2|TRBV7-9|.
CASSSLGVNTGELFF
TGTGCCAGCAGCTCCCTGGGGGTGAACACCGGGGAGCTGTTTTTT
>18|.|TRBJ1-5|TRBV7-9|TRBD1
CASSSTGTGTYSNQPQHF
TGTGCCAGCAGTTCAACCGGGACAGGTACTTATAGCAATCAGCCCCAGCATTTT
>16|.|TRBJ2-1|TRBV10-1|.
CASSGAGTVKYNEQFF
TGCGCCAGCAGTGGGGCTGGTACAGTGAAATACAATGAGCAGTTCTTC
>18|.|TRBJ1-2|TRBV10-3|TRBD1
CAISDPYRTGGELYGYTF
TGTGCCATCAGTGATCCTTACCGGACAGGGGGGGAACTCTATGGCTACACCTTC
>18|.|TRBJ2-5|TRBV6-5|.
CASSYTPFKFGRLETQYF
TGTGCCAGCAGTTATACTCCCTTCAAGTTCGGTAGACTGGAGACCCAGTACTTC
>17|.|TRBJ2-7|TRBV6-2/TRBV6-3|.
CASSYSSIAQWTFEQYF
TGTGCCAGCAGTTACTCGAGTATTGCACAGTGGACCTTCGAGCAGTACTTC
>15|many|TRBJ2-3|TRBV7-9|.
CASSPLVGATDTQYF
TGTGCCAGCAGCCCTCTAGTGGGGGCGACAGATACGCAGTATTTT
>16|many|TRBJ1-1|TRBV7-8|.
CASSLRPSGGNTEAFF
TGTGCCAGCAGCTTGAGACCCTCCGGGGGGAACACTGAAGCTTTCTTT
>14|few|TRBJ2-7|TRBV6-5|.
CASSYGNRSYEQYF
TGTGCCAGCAGTTACGGAAACAGGTCGTACGAGCAGTACTTC
>15|.|TRBJ2-5|TRBV28|.
CASSLEGGRLETQYF
TGTGCCAGCAGTCTCGAGGGGGGCCGGCTAGAGACCCAGTACTTC
>15|many|TRBJ2-5|TRBV7-8|TRBD1
CASSPDRVVMETQYF
TGTGCCAGCAGCCCAGACAGGGTAGTGATGGAGACCCAGTACTTC